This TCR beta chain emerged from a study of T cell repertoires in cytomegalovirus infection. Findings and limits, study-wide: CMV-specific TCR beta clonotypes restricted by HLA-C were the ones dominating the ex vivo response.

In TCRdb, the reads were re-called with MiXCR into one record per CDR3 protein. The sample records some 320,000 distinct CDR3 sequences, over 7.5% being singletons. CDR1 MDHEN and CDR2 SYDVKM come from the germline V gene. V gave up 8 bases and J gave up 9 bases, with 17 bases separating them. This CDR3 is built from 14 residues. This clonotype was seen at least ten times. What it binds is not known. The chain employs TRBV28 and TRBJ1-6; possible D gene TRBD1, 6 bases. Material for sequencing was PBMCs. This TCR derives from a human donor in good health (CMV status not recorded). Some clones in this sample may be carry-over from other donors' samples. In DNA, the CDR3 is TGTGCCAGCTTTAGGCGGGGGCCGACTTCACCCCTCCACTTT. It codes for CASFRRGPTSPLHF.